The rows below give T cell receptor beta chains drawn from one sample of a study of blood T cells in healthy people across ages. Each CDR3 protein gets one entry after TCRdb re-called the 5' RACE reads with MiXCR. The data hold just over 800,000 distinct CDR3 sequences, with 62% observed a single time. Sequencing input: blood. These receptors were taken from a man aged 30 to 39 in good health. CDR3s include the opening cysteine and the closing phenylalanine or tryptophan. Fields, in order: V gene, D gene, J gene, clone size, CDR3 DNA, CDR3 protein. The D gene is left open where the match is weak. Some rows have no size entry. The others give once, few or many, or a class for an expanded clone.

TRBV6-5	TRBD1	TRBJ2-4	NA	TGTGCCAGCAACCCTTTTGGACAGGAGCCACAGTACTTC	CASNPFGQEPQYF
TRBV6-5	TRBD2	TRBJ2-1	NA	TGTGCCAGCAGTTTGCCAGCGGGGGGGAACAATGAGCAGTTCTTC	CASSLPAGGNNEQFF
TRBV11-2	TRBD2	TRBJ2-7	NA	TGTGCCAGCAGCTTAGAGAGGGTAGCGGGGGGGGCCTACAATGAGCAGTACTTC	CASSLERVAGGAYNEQYF
TRBV7-2	NA	TRBJ2-5	NA	TGTGCCAGCAGCCGATATAGCCTTGGGGAGCAGTACTTC	CASSRYSLGEQYF
TRBV4-2	NA	TRBJ2-6	few	TGTGCCAGCAGCCAAGGGTGGGCCCTCTCTGGGGCCAACGTCCTGACTTTC	CASSQGWALSGANVLTF
TRBV5-1	NA	TRBJ2-1	NA	TGCGCCAGCAGCTTGAGGAGGGTTGATGAGCAGTTCTTC	CASSLRRVDEQFF
TRBV20-1	TRBD2	TRBJ2-5	once	TGCAGTGCTGATAACGGGGGGGTAGCGGGGCGCGAGTACCAAGAGACCCAGTACTTC	CSADNGGVAGREYQETQYF
TRBV24-1	TRBD1	TRBJ2-6	NA	TGTGCCACCAGTGATACAGGGGCGGGTGGGGCCAACGTCCTGACTTTC	CATSDTGAGGANVLTF
TRBV5-1	NA	TRBJ1-4	NA	TGCGCCAGCACCCAGGACGGGCAAACTAATGAAAAACTGTTTTTT	CASTQDGQTNEKLFF
TRBV25-1	TRBD1	TRBJ1-1	NA	TGTGCCAGCAGTTTCCAGACAGGGGGATTTGTCACTGAAGCTTTCTTT	CASSFQTGGFVTEAFF
TRBV9	TRBD1	TRBJ2-5	NA	TGTGCCAGCAGCGTAGAGAGGGACAGGGGTGAGACCCAGTACTTC	CASSVERDRGETQYF
TRBV7-2	NA	TRBJ1-2	NA	TGTGCCAGCAGCTTAGGTGGGACAAGTTATGGCTACACCTTC	CASSLGGTSYGYTF
TRBV7-2	TRBD1	TRBJ1-2	NA	TGTGCCAGCAGCTCGCCTTGGGGACAGGGTAGGGGCTACACCTTC	CASSSPWGQGRGYTF
TRBV6-5	TRBD2	TRBJ2-3	few	TGTGCCACCAGCACTCGGAAGCGGGGGGCGGGAGATACGCAGTATTTT	CATSTRKRGAGDTQYF
TRBV7-3	NA	TRBJ1-6	NA	TGTGCCAGCAGCTGGGGAGAAGGTTCACCCCTCCACTTT	CASSWGEGSPLHF